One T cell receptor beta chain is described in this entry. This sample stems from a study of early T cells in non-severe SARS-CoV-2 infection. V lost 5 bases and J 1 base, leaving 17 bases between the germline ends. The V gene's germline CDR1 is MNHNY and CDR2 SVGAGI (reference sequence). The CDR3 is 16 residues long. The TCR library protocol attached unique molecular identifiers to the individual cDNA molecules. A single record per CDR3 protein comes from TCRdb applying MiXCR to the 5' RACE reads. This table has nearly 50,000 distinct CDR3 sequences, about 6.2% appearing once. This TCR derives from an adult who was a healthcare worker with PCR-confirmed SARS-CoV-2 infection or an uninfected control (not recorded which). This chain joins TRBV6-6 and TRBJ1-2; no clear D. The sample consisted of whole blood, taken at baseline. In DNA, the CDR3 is TGTGCCAGCAGTAGAACATTGACCACCTATAACTATGGCTACACCTTC. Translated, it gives CASSRTLTTYNYGYTF.